The source of this TCR beta chain is a study of T cell responses to AZD1222 COVID-19 vaccine. Libraries were prepared by immunoSEQ multiplex PCR; TCRdb keeps only in-frame clonotypes and omits some of them. Of roughly 98,000 clones listed, around 85% are singletons. The study pooled second doses at about 4 or about 12 weeks. This CDR3 has 15 residues. Per germline, CDR1 MNHEY and CDR2 SMNVEV (reference sequence). Between the trimmed V and J ends, which lost 3 bases and 1 base, there was a span of 9 bases. Worth noting for this clone: What it binds is unknown.

General study findings and limits: Receipt of two AZD1222 doses was followed by a rise in Spike-specific TCR breadth and depth. White British ancestry dominated among donors, who included more females, and clonal diversity was possibly underestimated.

The genes are TRBV27 and TRBJ2-2; D remains unclear. This receptor was taken from an adult who received the AZD1222 COVID-19 vaccine. The source material was peripheral blood, sampled 28 days after the second AZD1222 dose. This CDR3 is CASSFWSGNTGELFF. The DNA of the CDR3 is TGTGCCAGCAGTTTCTGGAGTGGGAACACCGGGGAGCTGTTTTTT.